These T cell receptor beta chains were read from a single sample in a study of cytomegalovirus exposure and HLA in healthy donors. Only in-frame clones appear in the TCRdb table, and some are missing; sequencing was by immunoSEQ multiplex PCR. The repertoire includes about 150,000 clones, around 83% of them detected once, and roughly 2.1% sits in the top ten. Sequenced sample: PBMCs. These receptors came from a human donor in good health. Both conserved end residues are part of each CDR3. D genes are given only for firm matches. Expanded clones get a size class; other rows say once, few or many, or leave the size out.

v_call,d_call,j_call,clone_size,cdr3_aa,cdr3_nt
TRBV4-3,NA,TRBJ1-2,NA,CASSQDILSGYGYTF,TGCGCCAGCAGCCAAGATATATTGTCAGGGTATGGCTACACCTTC
TRBV6-1,NA,TRBJ2-7,NA,CASSETLMFGGGFSYEQYF,TGTGCCAGCAGTGAAACCCTAATGTTTGGCGGGGGCTTCTCCTACGAGCAGTACTTC
TRBV15,NA,TRBJ1-4,NA,CATSRDKRLWVEKLFF,TGTGCCACCAGCAGAGATAAGAGGTTGTGGGTTGAAAAACTGTTTTTT
TRBV14,NA,TRBJ1-5,NA,CASSHNSNQPQHF,TGTGCCAGCAGCCACAATAGCAATCAGCCCCAGCATTTT
TRBV2,NA,TRBJ1-5,many,CASSEFTGPLEPQHF,TGTGCCAGCAGTGAATTTACAGGGCCTTTGGAGCCCCAGCATTTT
TRBV6-5,NA,TRBJ1-1,once,CASSTHRNTEAFF,TGTGCCAGCAGTACACACCGAAACACTGAAGCTTTCTTT
TRBV5-8,NA,TRBJ1-2,once,CASSLKWSLALDGLNGYTF,TGTGCCAGCAGCTTGAAATGGAGTTTGGCCCTAGACGGACTCAATGGCTACACCTTC
TRBV19,TRBD2,TRBJ2-7,NA,CASSPSGISSYEQYF,TGTGCCAGTAGCCCTAGCGGGATAAGCTCCTACGAGCAGTACTTC
TRBV11-1,NA,TRBJ1-2,few,CASSSGVYGYTF,TGTGCCAGCAGCTCGGGGGTTTATGGCTACACCTTC
TRBV27,TRBD2,TRBJ2-7,few,CASRILAGMGEQYF,TGTGCCAGCAGGATACTAGCGGGAATGGGCGAGCAGTACTTC
TRBV18,NA,TRBJ1-1,NA,CASSLGSGAIEAFF,TGTGCCAGCTCACTTGGTAGCGGGGCGATTGAAGCTTTCTTT
TRBV5-4,NA,TRBJ1-4,once,CASSSRALGGNEKLFF,TGTGCCAGCAGCTCCCGGGCTTTGGGGGGAAATGAAAAACTGTTTTTT
TRBV9,NA,TRBJ1-1,NA,CASSPAGNTEAFF,TGTGCCAGCAGCCCCGCGGGGAACACTGAAGCTTTCTTT
TRBV6-1,NA,TRBJ2-3,NA,CASSEPRSFTDTQYF,TGTGCCAGCAGTGAACCGCGGAGCTTCACAGATACGCAGTATTTT
TRBV25-1,TRBD2,TRBJ2-1,NA,CASRWTSGGKNEQFF,TGTGCCAGCAGATGGACTAGCGGAGGAAAGAATGAGCAGTTCTTC
TRBV5-1,TRBD2,TRBJ2-5,NA,CASAGTNRDQTQYF,TGCGCCAGCGCAGGGACTAACCGTGATCAGACCCAGTACTTC
TRBV19,NA,TRBJ1-1,NA,CASSIPGEAFF,TGTGCCAGTAGTATCCCAGGTGAGGCTTTCTTT
TRBV5-1,TRBD1,TRBJ1-1,NA,CASSSSDRGHTEAFF,TGCGCCAGCAGCTCTTCGGACAGGGGGCACACTGAAGCTTTCTTT
TRBV14,NA,TRBJ1-3,NA,CASSRPGLTGNTIYF,TGTGCCAGCAGCAGACCGGGGTTAACAGGAAACACCATATATTTT
TRBV5-4,TRBD1,TRBJ1-1,NA,CASSETGTGELTEAFF,TGTGCCAGCAGCGAGACCGGGACAGGGGAGCTCACTGAAGCTTTCTTT
TRBV6-1,TRBD1,TRBJ1-2,NA,CASTNTGGVKYGYTF,TGTGCCAGCACCAACACAGGGGGCGTGAAGTATGGCTACACCTTC
TRBV25-1,NA,TRBJ2-1,NA,CASSSGGYEQFF,TGTGCCAGCAGTTCGGGTGGGTATGAGCAGTTCTTC
TRBV13,NA,TRBJ1-1,NA,CASSLYEAFF,TGTGCCAGCAGCTTATATGAAGCTTTCTTT
TRBV4-2,TRBD1,TRBJ1-2,NA,CASSQEDRPRAYGYTF,TGTGCCAGCAGCCAAGAGGACAGGCCTCGGGCCTATGGCTACACCTTC
TRBV7-9,NA,TRBJ2-7,NA,CASSLAGGYEQYF,TGTGCCAGCAGCTTAGCGGGAGGCTACGAGCAGTACTTC
TRBV4-1,NA,TRBJ2-3,NA,CASSRTGTSDTQYF,TGCGCCAGCAGCCGTACTGGGACTTCCGATACGCAGTATTTT
TRBV5-1,NA,TRBJ1-1,NA,CASSGGKGLNTEAFF,TGCGCCAGCAGTGGGGGCAAAGGCCTGAACACTGAAGCTTTCTTT
TRBV18,NA,TRBJ2-4,NA,CASSPPRGGILGKNIQYF,TGTGCCAGCTCACCACCGCGGGGAGGAATTCTTGGCAAAAACATTCAGTACTTC
TRBV10-1,NA,TRBJ1-1,NA,CASRRDMNTEAFF,TGCGCCAGCAGGAGGGACATGAACACTGAAGCTTTCTTT
TRBV6-1,TRBD1,TRBJ2-7,NA,CASSITGTGSYEQYF,TGTGCCAGCAGTATAACCGGGACAGGGTCCTACGAGCAGTACTTC
TRBV13,TRBD2,TRBJ2-5,NA,CASRIRFLGLAEETQYF,TGTGCCAGCAGAATTAGGTTTTTGGGACTAGCGGAAGAGACCCAGTACTTC
TRBV7-3,NA,TRBJ1-2,NA,CASSFLIGPKDNYGYTF,TGTGCCAGCAGCTTTCTCATTGGGCCGAAAGACAACTATGGCTACACCTTC
TRBV5-4,NA,TRBJ1-6,NA,CASSRNPRDNNSPLHF,TGTGCCAGCAGCCGAAACCCCCGGGACAATAATTCACCCCTCCACTTT
TRBV5-6,NA,TRBJ1-1,NA,CASSLGEVPNTEAFF,TGTGCCAGCAGCTTGGGAGAGGTGCCGAACACTGAAGCTTTCTTT
TRBV19,TRBD1,TRBJ1-4,once,CASSGGQGWEKLFF,TGTGCCAGTAGTGGGGGACAGGGTTGGGAAAAACTGTTTTTT
TRBV9,TRBD1,TRBJ2-1,NA,CASSPPQGAAYNEQFF,TGTGCCAGCAGCCCACCACAGGGGGCGGCCTACAATGAGCAGTTCTTC
TRBV2,NA,TRBJ2-3,NA,CASRRAAAEYF,TGTGCCAGCAGGAGAGCGGCCGCGGAGTATTTT
TRBV27,NA,TRBJ2-1,once,CASTELGSSYNEQFF,TGTGCCAGCACCGAGCTAGGGAGCTCCTACAATGAGCAGTTCTTC
TRBV5-1,NA,TRBJ1-5,NA,CASSLTTGLNQPQHF,TGCGCCAGCAGCTTAACGACGGGACTCAATCAGCCCCAGCATTTT
TRBV7-8,NA,TRBJ1-5,NA,CASSSPAGSPGYGNQPQHF,TGTGCCAGCAGCTCGCCTGCCGGGTCTCCGGGGTATGGCAATCAGCCCCAGCATTTT
TRBV19,NA,TRBJ1-5,NA,CASRSRGQMYSNQPQHF,TGTGCCAGTCGAAGCCGAGGCCAGATGTATAGCAATCAGCCCCAGCATTTT
TRBV27,TRBD2,TRBJ2-1,NA,CASSYSGGYNEQFF,TGTGCCAGCAGTTATAGCGGGGGTTACAATGAGCAGTTCTTC
TRBV9,NA,TRBJ1-3,NA,CASSDGQSGNTIYF,TGTGCCAGCAGCGATGGACAGAGTGGAAACACCATATATTTT